The source of this T cell receptor (beta chain) is a study of cytomegalovirus exposure and HLA in healthy donors. Trimming took 1 base from V and 9 from J, leaving 15 bases between them. The germline CDR1 and CDR2 sequences are SGHTA and FQGNSA. This CDR3 region has 14 residues. 60 Vbeta and 13 Jbeta primers were used in PCR. TCRdb keeps only in-frame clones here, not all; method: immunoSEQ multiplex PCR. This table holds under 200,000 clones. Sequences were obtained from PBMCs. The V and J genes are TRBV7-2 and TRBJ1-1; D not certain. The clonotype was recovered from a man aged 25-45 years in good health and CMV-seronegative. CDR3 in amino acids: CASSLGGSDRKAFF. In nucleotides, the CDR3 is TGTGCCAGCAGCTTAGGAGGGTCGGATAGAAAAGCTTTCTTT.